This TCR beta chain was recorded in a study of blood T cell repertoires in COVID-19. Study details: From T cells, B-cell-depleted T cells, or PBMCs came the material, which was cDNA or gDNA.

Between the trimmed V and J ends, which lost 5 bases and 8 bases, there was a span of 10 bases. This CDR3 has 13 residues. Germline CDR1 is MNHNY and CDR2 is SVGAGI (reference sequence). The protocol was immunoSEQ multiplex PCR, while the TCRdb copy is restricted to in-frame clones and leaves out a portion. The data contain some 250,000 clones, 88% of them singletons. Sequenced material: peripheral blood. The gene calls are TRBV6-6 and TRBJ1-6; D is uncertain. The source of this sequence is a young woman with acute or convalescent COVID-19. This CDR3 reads CASSANSYSPLHF. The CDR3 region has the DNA TGTGCCAGCAGTGCGAACTCTTATTCACCCCTCCACTTT.